This T cell receptor beta chain was found in a study of blood T cell repertoires in COVID-19. Overall study: In each case, the material was cDNA or gDNA derived from T cells, B-cell-depleted T cells, or PBMCs.

Authors' processing steps: Cell counts per sample came from amplifying reference gene primers. The data were produced by immunoSEQ multiplex PCR, yet TCRdb's version contains in-frame clones alone and is incomplete. From that table come the V and J calls and clone size; the DNA was used to work out D and trimming. Found here are hundreds of thousands of clones, 88% of them singletons; the top ten hold roughly 0.8%. The clonotype originates from a woman in her 30s with acute or convalescent COVID-19. The sequenced material came from peripheral blood.

The CDR3 nucleotides are TGTGCCAGCAGCCAAGCCCGGACAGGGTCGGGAGGCTACACCTTC. It specifies CASSQARTGSGGYTF. This chain uses TRBV3-1 (or the pseudogene TRBV3-2) with TRBJ1-2; 8 bases match TRBD1. V trimming: 1 base; J trimming: 8 bases; junction bases outside the gene matches: 9. Germline V gene sequence: CDR1 LGHDT, CDR2 YNNKEL (reference sequence). The CDR3 consists of 15 residues.